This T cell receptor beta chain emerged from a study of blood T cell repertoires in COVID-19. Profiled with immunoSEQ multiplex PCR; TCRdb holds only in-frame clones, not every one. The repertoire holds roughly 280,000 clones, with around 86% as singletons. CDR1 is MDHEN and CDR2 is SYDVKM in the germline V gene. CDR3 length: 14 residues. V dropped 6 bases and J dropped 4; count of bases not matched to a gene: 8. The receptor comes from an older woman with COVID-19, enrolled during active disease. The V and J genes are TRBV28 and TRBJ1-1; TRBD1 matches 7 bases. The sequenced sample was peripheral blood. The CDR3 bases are TGTGCCAGCAGCCCCCCGACAGGGACCACTGAAGCTTTCTTT. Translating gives CASSPPTGTTEAFF.